This TCR beta chain was sequenced in a study of CD8+CD57+ T cells in acquired aplastic anemia. Study-wide results and caveats: Patients showed no significant difference from controls in CD8+ Simpson's diversity.

This clonotype was seen at least ten times. Its target is unknown. Profiling of TCR beta VDJ combinations and CDR3 sequences used genomic DNA as template. TCRdb passed the reads through MiXCR, listing each CDR3 protein once. The top ten clones hold under 3% of a sample with 95,000 to 150,000 distinct CDR3 sequences, almost 40% of them seen once. V was cut by 4 bases and J by 0 bases, with 12 bases left in between. Germline V CDR1 and CDR2: SGHDN, FVKESK. The CDR3 is made up of 15 amino acids. It was patients with CD8+CD57+ cell expansion by flow cytometry who were chosen for sequencing. Untreated patients provided the blood samples, with no therapy given before sampling.

Source material: sorted CD4+, CD8+, or CD8+CD57+ T cells (not recorded which) from PBMCs. The rearrangement joins TRBV14 to TRBJ1-1; maybe TRBD1 (5 bases). The receptor was derived from a human donor with aplastic anemia. The CDR3 spells CASSPSGTVNTEAFF. The CDR3 bases are TGTGCCAGCAGCCCCTCGGGGACTGTGAACACTGAAGCTTTCTTT.